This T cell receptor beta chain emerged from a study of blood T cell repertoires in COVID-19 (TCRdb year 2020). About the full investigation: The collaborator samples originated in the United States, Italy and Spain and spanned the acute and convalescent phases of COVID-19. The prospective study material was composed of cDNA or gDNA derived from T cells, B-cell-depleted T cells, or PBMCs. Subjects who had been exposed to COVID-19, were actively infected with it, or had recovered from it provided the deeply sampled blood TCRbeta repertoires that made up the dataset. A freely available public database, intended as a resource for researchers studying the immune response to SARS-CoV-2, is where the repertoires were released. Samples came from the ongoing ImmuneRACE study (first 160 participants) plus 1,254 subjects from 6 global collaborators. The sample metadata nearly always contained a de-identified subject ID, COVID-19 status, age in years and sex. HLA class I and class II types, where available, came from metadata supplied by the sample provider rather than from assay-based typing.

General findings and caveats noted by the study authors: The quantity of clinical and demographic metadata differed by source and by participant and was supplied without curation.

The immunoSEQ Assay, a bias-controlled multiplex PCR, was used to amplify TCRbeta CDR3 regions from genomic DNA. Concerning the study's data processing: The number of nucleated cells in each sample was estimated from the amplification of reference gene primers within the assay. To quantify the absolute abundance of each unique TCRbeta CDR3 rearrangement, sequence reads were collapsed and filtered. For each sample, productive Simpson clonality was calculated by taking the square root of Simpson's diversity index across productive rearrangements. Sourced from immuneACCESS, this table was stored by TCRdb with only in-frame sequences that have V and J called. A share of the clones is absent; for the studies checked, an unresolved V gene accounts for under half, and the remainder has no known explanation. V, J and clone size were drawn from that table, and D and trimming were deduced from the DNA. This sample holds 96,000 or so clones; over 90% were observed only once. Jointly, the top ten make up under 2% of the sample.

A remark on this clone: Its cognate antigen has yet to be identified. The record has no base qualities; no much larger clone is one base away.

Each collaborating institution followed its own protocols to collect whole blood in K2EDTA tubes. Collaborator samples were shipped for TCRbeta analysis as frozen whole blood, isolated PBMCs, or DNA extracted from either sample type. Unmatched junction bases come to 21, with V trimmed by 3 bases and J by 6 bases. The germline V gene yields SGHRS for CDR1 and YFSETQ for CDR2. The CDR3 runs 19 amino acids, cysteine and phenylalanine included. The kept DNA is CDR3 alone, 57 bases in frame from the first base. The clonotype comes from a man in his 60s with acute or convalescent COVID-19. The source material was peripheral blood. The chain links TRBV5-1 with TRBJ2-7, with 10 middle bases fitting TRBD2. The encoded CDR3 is CASSSGLAGVSDSLSEQYF. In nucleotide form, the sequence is TGCGCCAGCAGCTCTGGGCTAGCGGGAGTGAGCGATAGTCTGAGCGAGCAGTACTTC. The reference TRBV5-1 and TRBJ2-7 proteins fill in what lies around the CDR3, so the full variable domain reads KAGVTQTPRYLIKTRGQQVTLSCSPISGHRSVSWYQQTPGQGLQFLFEYFSETQRNKGNFPGRFSGRQFSNSRSEMNVSTLELGDSALYLCASSSGLAGVSDSLSEQYFGPGTRLTVT.